This TCR beta chain is drawn from a study of cytomegalovirus exposure and HLA in healthy donors. Whole-study results and caveats: Usually a TCR sequence was rare, but some public TCRs were found in many donors. Listed as cytomegalovirus-associated were 170 or so TCR beta chains.

Details on this clone: What it binds is unknown.

The table came from immunoSEQ multiplex PCR; TCRdb's copy has only in-frame clones and leaves some out. The sample shows a few hundred thousand clones, roughly 90% of them seen only once. Deletions cut 2 bases from V and 0 bases from J, with 8 bases between. The germline gives CDR1 LGHNA, CDR2 YNFKEQ. The CDR3 consists of 14 residues. The TCR sequence derives from a man younger than 30 in good health and CMV-seropositive. The V and J genes are TRBV4-2 and TRBJ2-7; possibly TRBD1 for D (6 bases). The sequenced sample consisted of PBMCs. The CDR3, as DNA: TGTGCCAGCAGCCAAACAGGGTCCTCCTACGAGCAGTACTTC. Its translation: CASSQTGSSYEQYF.